Below, 12 T cell receptor beta chains from the same sample are listed, as sequenced in a study of cytomegalovirus exposure and HLA in healthy donors. PCR primers comprised 60 Vbeta and 13 Jbeta primers. TCRdb keeps only in-frame clones here, not all; method: immunoSEQ multiplex PCR. The sample consists of some 210,000 clones, approximately 87% of them appearing once. Sequencing was carried out using PBMCs. These receptors all come from a man aged 25-45 years in good health and CMV-seronegative.

Comments on this clone: A read error may account for a junction end that differs from germline. The CDR3: CASSEGPGGVRAVF. The CDR3 nucleotides read TGTGCCAGCAGTGAAGGTCCGGGGGGCGTCCGTGCGGTCTTT. V usage is TRBV6-1 and J usage is TRBJ1-1; maybe TRBD1 (6 bases). Germline CDR1 reads MNHNS; CDR2 reads SASEGT. CDR3 length equals 14 residues.

This chain connects TRBV28 to TRBJ2-7; TRBD1 matches at 7 bases. Trimming at V came to 7 bases and at J to 1 base, leaving 7 bases not matched to a gene. Germline V gene data show CDR1 as MDHEN and CDR2 as SYDVKM. The CDR3 length is 14 residues. CDR3 amino acids: CASNPRDSSYEQYF. CDR3 bases: TGTGCCAGCAATCCCCGGGACAGTTCCTACGAGCAGTACTTC.

The sample holds a few counts of this clone. V is TRBV28 and J is TRBJ1-1, with D possibly TRBD1 on 5 matching bases. Germline CDR1 reads MDHEN; CDR2 reads SYDVKM. Trimming cost V 2 bases and J 3 bases, with 10 bases left between them. The CDR3 runs 14 residues. Written as DNA, the CDR3 is TGTGCCAGCAGTTTAGCGTGGGGGGACACTGAAGCTTTCTTT. Protein: CASSLAWGDTEAFF.

V and J are TRBV27 and TRBJ2-1; D may be TRBD2 (5 bases). The germline CDR1 and CDR2 sequences are MNHEY and SMNVEV (reference sequence). The CDR3 is 13 amino acids. Trimming left V 7 bases short and J 7 bases short, with 14 bases between. The CDR3 region has the DNA TGTGCCAGCAAGGCTCTCCGAGGGAATGAGCAGTTCTTC. Amino acids: CASKALRGNEQFF.

The chain recombines TRBV19 with TRBJ1-3; D call uncertain. The CDR3 consists of 15 residues. Germline V gene data show CDR1 as LNHDA and CDR2 as SQIVND (reference sequence). The ends were cut back, 1 base at V and 1 base at J, with 8 bases in the middle. CDR3 in DNA: TGTGCCAGTAGTATAGGACGGACTTCTGGAAACACCATATATTTT. Translating it yields CASSIGRTSGNTIYF.

The chain links TRBV7-9 to TRBJ1-1; the D is unclear. The CDR3 spans 17 residues. CDR1 and CDR2 from the germline V gene are SEHNR and FQNEAQ (reference sequence). V gave up 3 bases and J gave up 2 bases, with 19 bases separating them. As DNA, the CDR3 is TGTGCCAGCAGCTTCGCTTCGGACTCAGCGTTTAACACTGAAGCTTTCTTT. This codes for CASSFASDSAFNTEAFF. The variable domain in full, completed from reference TRBV7-9 and TRBJ1-1, reads DTGVSQNPRHKITKRGQNVTFRCDPISEHNRLYWYRQTLGQGPEFLTYFQNEAQLEKSRLLSDRFSAERPKGSFSTLEIQRTEQGDSAMYLCASSFASDSAFNTEAFFGQGTRLTVV.

The genes are TRBV18 and TRBJ1-2; 7 bases line up with TRBD1. Germline loops: CDR1 KGHSH, CDR2 LQKENI. This CDR3 contains 14 residues. J was trimmed by 7 bases and V by 3 bases; bases with no gene match: 8. The CDR3 coding sequence is TGTGCCAGCTCACCTACAGGGGAGAGGAGTGGCTACACCTTC. Its translation: CASSPTGERSGYTF. Complete variable domain (other parts from reference TRBV18 and TRBJ1-2): NAGVMQNPRHLVRRRGQEARLRCSPMKGHSHVYWYRQLPEEGLKFMVYLQKENIIDESGMPKERFSAEFPKEGPSILRIQQVVRGDSAAYFCASSPTGERSGYTFGSGTRLTVV.

The chain carries TRBV6-5 and TRBJ1-3, with unresolved D. Germline V lookup: CDR1 MNHEY, CDR2 SVGAGI. CDR3 size: 16 residues. Trimming left V 2 bases short and J 0 bases short, with 11 bases between. The CDR3 loop reads CASSYDRVPSGNTIYF. Here the CDR3 DNA reads TGTGCCAGCAGTTACGATCGGGTTCCCTCTGGAAACACCATATATTTT.

The J gene is TRBJ1-5, the V gene TRBV6-5; TRBD1 agrees at 8 bases. Unmatched junction bases numbered 6, after V lost 6 bases and J lost 2 bases. CDR1 and CDR2 (germline): MNHEY, SVGAGI. The CDR3 totals 15 residues. The CDR3 reads CASRTTGVGNQPQHF. DNA of the CDR3: TGTGCCAGCAGGACGACAGGGGTCGGCAATCAGCCCCAGCATTTT.

This rearrangement joins TRBV19 to TRBJ2-7, with D possibly TRBD2 on 5 matching bases. The V and J ends lost 6 bases and 0 bases respectively, with 15 bases between them. CDR1 and CDR2 from the germline V gene are LNHDA and SQIVND (reference sequence). This CDR3 is built from 15 residues. The CDR3 spells CASREEGAGSYEQYF. CDR3 nucleotides: TGTGCCAGTAGGGAAGAGGGCGCGGGCTCCTACGAGCAGTACTTC.

The chain employs TRBV5-6 and TRBJ1-4, with 12 bases that match TRBD1. Unmatched junction bases numbered 8, after V lost 3 bases and J lost 8 bases. Germline V gives CDR1 SGHDT, CDR2 YYEEEE. The CDR3 has 16 residues. For the CDR3, the DNA is TGTGCCAGCAGCTCCCGGGACAGGGGGCAGGGCGAAAAACTGTTTTTT. Amino acids: CASSSRDRGQGEKLFF.

The chain is built from TRBV19 and TRBJ1-5; 7 positions match TRBD1. V dropped 0 bases and J dropped 7; count of bases not matched to a gene: 3. There are 14 residues in the CDR3. Germline CDR1 LNHDA, CDR2 SQIVND (reference sequence). CDR3 in DNA: TGTGCCAGTAGTATAGAACAGGGGAGACAGCCCCAGCATTTT. Translated: CASSIEQGRQPQHF.